This T cell receptor beta chain was profiled in a study of response to subunit inactivated influenza vaccine (dated by TCRdb to the late 2010s). For the wider study: To follow how T cells responded to a trivalent subunit inactivated influenza vaccine, the researchers relied on deep quantitative profiling of the T cell receptor repertoire.

As concerns this clonotype: Its recognized antigen is unknown. One junction end disagrees with the germline gene, perhaps due to a read error.

Study-wide findings and limitations: The authors proposed that each seasonal influenza vaccination may bring in only a limited number of new T cells.

Library preparation employed RT-PCR. Sequencing took place on an Illumina HiSeq 2500. In-frame beta chains were kept once TCRdb had trimmed the public reads at Q25 with fastp and called clones with MiXCR. Entries are consolidated by CDR3 protein sequence, retaining the most common genes and DNA. Within this sample are approximately 160,000 distinct CDR3 sequences, with roughly 10% of them counted one time only. The ten largest make up 35% to 40% of the sample. Here the sequenced sample was CD8+ T cells sorted from PBMCs, taken approximately 25 months after vaccination. The clonotype originates from a man between 45 and 75 years old who received an inactivated influenza vaccine. Donor details come from another sample of the same person, matched by shared clones.

The sequenced DNA: TGTGTCAGCAGTTTACCCCACGGCGCAGATACGCAGTATTTT. This yields the protein CVSSLPHGADTQYF. The rearrangement joined TRBV28 to TRBJ2-3; the D gene identity is not certain. CDR1 and CDR2 are read off the germline V gene as MDHEN and SYDVKM. The cysteine opens and the phenylalanine closes a CDR3 of 14 amino acids. Of the read, only the CDR3 DNA is kept; its 42 bases are in frame from base 1.